Shown below are 21 T cell receptor beta chains from a single sample sequenced in a study of OX40 agonist ivuxolimab in advanced cancers. The protocol was immunoSEQ multiplex PCR, while the TCRdb copy is restricted to in-frame clones and leaves out a portion. The table shows about 84,000 clones, with 85% to 95% occurring only once. This sample comprised CD4+ or CD8+ T cells sorted from blood, obtained in a trial of the OX40 agonist ivuxolimab. Every receptor here comes from an adult with an advanced solid tumor such as melanoma, head and neck, liver or kidney cancer.

With respect to this clone: The junction departs from the called germline gene at one end, perhaps through a read error. The J gene is TRBJ1-1, the V gene TRBV7-7, with 10 bases fitting TRBD1. This CDR3 comprises 15 residues. CDR1 and CDR2 from the germline V gene are SSHAT and FNYEAQ (reference sequence). CDR3 loop: CASSFWTGGDPEAFF. The CDR3 DNA is TGTGCTAGCAGCTTTTGGACAGGGGGTGACCCTGAAGCTTTCTTT.

This clone was observed a few times. The V call is TRBV7-3, the J call TRBJ2-7, with D perhaps assigned TRBD1 or TRBD2 (6 bases each). The germline gives CDR1 SGHTA, CDR2 FQGTGA. The CDR3 contains 15 residues. Trimming stripped 4 bases from V and 1 base from J, with 14 bases between. For the CDR3, the DNA is TGTGCCAGCAGCTCGGGGGCAGGCTTTTCCTACGAGCAGTACTTC. It specifies CASSSGAGFSYEQYF.

V is TRBV12-5 and J is TRBJ1-5; D perhaps matches TRBD1 (6 bases). The V end lost 0 bases, the J end lost 2 bases, and 11 bases lay between the germline ends. The V gene's germline CDR1 is LGHNT and CDR2 FRNRAP. CDR3 size: 16 residues. In DNA form, the CDR3 reads TGTGCTAGTGGTTTGGTACTATCAGGGGGCAATCAGCCCCAGCATTTT. Encoded protein: CASGLVLSGGNQPQHF. Full variable domain (rest looked up from reference TRBV12-5 and TRBJ1-5): DARVTQTPRHKVTEMGQEVTMRCQPILGHNTVFWYRQTMMQGLELLAYFRNRAPLDDSGMPKDRFSAEMPDATLATLKIQPSEPRDSAVYFCASGLVLSGGNQPQHFGDGTRLSIL.

This clone was seen once. CDR3 in amino acids: CASSRPGGAREQYF. For the CDR3, the DNA is TGTGCCAGCAGTCGCCCCGGGGGGGCGCGGGAGCAGTACTTC. The chain has TRBV28 and TRBJ2-7; 8 nucleotides align to TRBD2. The CDR3 spans 14 residues. Germline lookup yields CDR1 MDHEN and CDR2 SYDVKM. The trim removed 5 bases at V and 7 bases at J, leaving 10 bases unmatched.

The V and J genes are TRBV5-4 and TRBJ2-2; D unresolved. The germline V gene encodes CDR1 SGHNT and CDR2 YYREEE (reference sequence). V lost 0 bases and J 3 bases, leaving 0 bases between the germline ends. The CDR3 sequence is 12 residues long. As DNA, the CDR3 is TGTGCCAGCAGCTTGGACACCGGGGAGCTGTTTTTT. Protein: CASSLDTGELFF.

J is TRBJ2-3 and V is TRBV15, with a tentative D call TRBD2 (5 bases). V lost 3 bases, J lost 2 bases, and 12 bases lay in between. From germline, CDR1 is LNHNV and CDR2 YYDKDF (reference sequence). The CDR3 is made up of 15 amino acids. In DNA, the CDR3 is TGTGCCACCAGCAGGGACTTAGGGTACACAGATACGCAGTATTTT. Protein product: CATSRDLGYTDTQYF.

The gene calls are TRBV6-6 and TRBJ1-1, with D possibly being TRBD1 (5 bases). Germline V CDR1 and CDR2: MNHNY, SVGAGI (reference sequence). The CDR3 runs to 15 residues. V lost 0 bases, J lost 4 bases, and 12 bases lay in between. CDR3 residues: CASSYSGRWGTEAFF. CDR3 nucleotide sequence: TGTGCCAGCAGTTACTCGGGACGATGGGGCACTGAAGCTTTCTTT.

The rearrangement uses TRBV5-1 and TRBJ2-7; 12 positions agree with TRBD1. The CDR3 loop spans 17 amino acids. Germline V lookup: CDR1 SGHRS, CDR2 YFSETQ. V lost 4 bases to trimming and J lost 2 bases; unmatched junction nucleotides: 10. This chain's CDR3 is CASSPGTGGGLAYEQYF. Here the CDR3 DNA reads TGCGCCAGCAGCCCCGGGACAGGGGGCGGCCTTGCCTACGAGCAGTACTTC.

The chain employs TRBV2 and TRBJ2-5; unclear D gene. CDR3 length equals 14 residues. V lost 6 bases and J 5 bases, leaving 16 bases between the germline ends. Germline CDR1 reads SNHLY; CDR2 reads FYNNEI. The CDR3 protein is CASSLRTVGETQYF. For the CDR3, the DNA is TGTGCCAGCAGCTTAAGGACCGTAGGGGAGACCCAGTACTTC.

This sequence joins TRBV28 and TRBJ2-5; the match to TRBD2 covers 7 bases. The CDR3 is 14 amino acids. J was trimmed by 5 bases and V by 3 bases; bases with no gene match: 6. CDR1 is MDHEN and CDR2 is SYDVKM in the germline V gene. The CDR3 DNA is TGTGCCAGCAGTTTGGGGGGGACCGAGGAGACCCAGTACTTC. As protein: CASSLGGTEETQYF.

The V call is TRBV6-5, the J call TRBJ1-1; 9 bases are shared with TRBD1. This CDR3 region has 14 residues. Looked up from germline, CDR1 is MNHEY and CDR2 is SVGAGI. Unmatched junction bases numbered 5, after V lost 5 bases and J lost 4 bases. CDR3 sequence (DNA): TGTGCCAGCAGTGTAGACAGGGGGAGCACTGAAGCTTTCTTT. Protein product: CASSVDRGSTEAFF.

V usage is TRBV6-1 and J usage is TRBJ1-1; tentative D call: TRBD1 (5 bases). Per the germline V gene, CDR1 is MNHNS and CDR2 is SASEGT. CDR3 length: 13 amino acids. Trimming cost V 8 bases and J 1 base, with 11 bases left between them. CDR3 coding DNA: TGTGCCAGCCGGATAACAGGGAACACTGAAGCTTTCTTT. Protein product: CASRITGNTEAFF.

V is TRBV5-6 and J is TRBJ2-3, with D maybe TRBD1 (5 bases). This CDR3 is built from 15 residues. Germline-derived CDR1 and CDR2 are SGHDT and YYEEEE. Trimming removed 1 base from V and 2 bases from J, with 11 bases in between. The DNA for the CDR3 is TGTGCCAGCAGCTTGTATCAGGGATCCACAGATACGCAGTATTTT. It translates to CASSLYQGSTDTQYF.

V gene TRBV27 combines with J gene TRBJ1-5, with TRBD1 matching 7 bases. The germline gives CDR1 MNHEY, CDR2 SMNVEV (reference sequence). The CDR3 has 14 amino acids. V dropped 2 bases and J dropped 7; count of bases not matched to a gene: 5. The CDR3, as DNA: TGTGCCAGCAGTTTAGAAGGGGGCCAGCAGCCCCAGCATTTT. Protein sequence: CASSLEGGQQPQHF.

The V call is TRBV6-1, the J call TRBJ2-7; D may be TRBD1 (5 bases). CDR1 MNHNS and CDR2 SASEGT come from the germline V gene. Trimming removed 6 bases at V and 5 bases at J, with 8 bases between. The CDR3 runs to 11 residues. CDR3 loop: CASRGLDEQYF. The DNA for the CDR3 is TGTGCCAGCAGGGGGCTGGACGAGCAGTACTTC.

The V gene is TRBV19, the J gene TRBJ2-1, with TRBD2 identical over 7 bases. This CDR3 is built from 17 residues. Germline CDR1 and CDR2: LNHDA and SQIVND (reference sequence). Trimming cost V 5 bases and J 6 bases; bases outside gene matches: 16. The CDR3 nucleotides are TGTGCCAGTAGTGCTTCTCTAGGGGCGGGAGACCCCAATGAGCAGTTCTTC. Translated, it gives CASSASLGAGDPNEQFF.

The chain carries TRBV18 and TRBJ2-6; 7 nucleotides align to TRBD1. CDR1 is KGHSH, CDR2 LQKENI, per germline. This CDR3 is built from 17 residues. With 0 bases clipped from V and 8 bases from J, the junction kept 10 bases outside the gene matches. The CDR3 DNA sequence: TGTGCCAGCTCACCACCGGGACAGAGCTCCTGGACCAACGTCCTGACTTTC. Protein sequence: CASSPPGQSSWTNVLTF.

The J gene is TRBJ2-2, the V gene TRBV4-1; 15 bases are a match to TRBD2. This CDR3 has 16 amino acids. Germline CDR1 reads MGHRA; CDR2 reads YSYEKL. J lost 6 bases, V lost 1 base, and 0 bases had no gene match. CDR3 nucleotide sequence: TGCGCCAGCAGCCAAGGGACTAGCGGGGGGGCCGGGGAGCTGTTTTTT. Its protein is CASSQGTSGGAGELFF.

The V and J genes are TRBV6-1 and TRBJ1-2; TRBD1 is a possible D gene (5 bases). Germline CDR1 is MNHNS and CDR2 is SASEGT. The CDR3 is 13 amino acids. V shed 5 bases and J shed 8 bases, with 15 bases lying between them. CDR3 DNA sequence: TGTGCCAGCAGTTTGCAGGGTGTCTTCGGCTACACCTTC. This translates into CASSLQGVFGYTF.

The chain is built from TRBV6-5 and TRBJ2-7; D is undetermined. The CDR3 contains 14 residues. Germline V lookup: CDR1 MNHEY, CDR2 SVGAGI. V was clipped by 5 bases and J by 1 base, with 12 bases between them. The CDR3 DNA reads as TGTGCCAGCAGTCCCAGGAGCTCATCCTACGAGCAGTACTTC. Its translation is CASSPRSSSYEQYF.

J is TRBJ2-7 and V is TRBV27; the D gene is possibly TRBD2 (5 bases). The CDR3 has 14 amino acids. With 8 bases removed from V and 0 bases from J, the gap between germline ends came to 14 bases. CDR1 and CDR2 (germline): MNHEY, SMNVEV (reference sequence). The CDR3 reads CASSRAGPSYEQYF. CDR3 bases: TGTGCCAGCTCTCGGGCGGGTCCCTCCTACGAGCAGTACTTC.